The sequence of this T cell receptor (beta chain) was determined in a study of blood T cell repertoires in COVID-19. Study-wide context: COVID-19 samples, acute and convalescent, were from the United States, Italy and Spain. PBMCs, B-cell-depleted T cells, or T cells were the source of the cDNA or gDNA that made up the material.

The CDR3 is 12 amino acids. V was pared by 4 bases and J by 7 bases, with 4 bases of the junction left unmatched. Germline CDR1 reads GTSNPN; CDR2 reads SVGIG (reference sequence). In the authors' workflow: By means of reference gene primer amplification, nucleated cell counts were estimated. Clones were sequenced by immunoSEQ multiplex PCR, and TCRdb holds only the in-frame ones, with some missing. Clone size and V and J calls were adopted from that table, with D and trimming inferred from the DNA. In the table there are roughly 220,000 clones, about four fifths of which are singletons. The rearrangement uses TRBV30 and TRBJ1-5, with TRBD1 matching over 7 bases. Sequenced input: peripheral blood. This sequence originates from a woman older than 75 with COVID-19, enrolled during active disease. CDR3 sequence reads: CAWNRQGQPQHF. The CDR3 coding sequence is TGTGCCTGGAACAGACAGGGCCAGCCCCAGCATTTT.